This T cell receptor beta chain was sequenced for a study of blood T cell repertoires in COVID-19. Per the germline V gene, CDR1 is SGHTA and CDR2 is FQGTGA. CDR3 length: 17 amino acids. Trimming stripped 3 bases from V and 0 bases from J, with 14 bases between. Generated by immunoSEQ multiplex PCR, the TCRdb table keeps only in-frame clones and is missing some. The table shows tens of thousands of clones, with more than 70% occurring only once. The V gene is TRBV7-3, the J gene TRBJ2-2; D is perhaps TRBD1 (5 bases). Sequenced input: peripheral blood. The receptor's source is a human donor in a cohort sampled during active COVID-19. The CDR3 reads CASSFGAGLPNTGELFF. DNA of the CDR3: TGTGCCAGCAGCTTTGGGGCCGGCCTACCGAACACCGGGGAGCTGTTTTTT. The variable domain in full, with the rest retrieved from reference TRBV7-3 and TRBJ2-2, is GAGVSQTPSNKVTEKGKYVELRCDPISGHTALYWYRQSLGQGPEFLIYFQGTGAADDSGLPNDRFFAVRPEGSVSTLKIQRTERGDSAVYLCASSFGAGLPNTGELFFGEGSRLTVL.